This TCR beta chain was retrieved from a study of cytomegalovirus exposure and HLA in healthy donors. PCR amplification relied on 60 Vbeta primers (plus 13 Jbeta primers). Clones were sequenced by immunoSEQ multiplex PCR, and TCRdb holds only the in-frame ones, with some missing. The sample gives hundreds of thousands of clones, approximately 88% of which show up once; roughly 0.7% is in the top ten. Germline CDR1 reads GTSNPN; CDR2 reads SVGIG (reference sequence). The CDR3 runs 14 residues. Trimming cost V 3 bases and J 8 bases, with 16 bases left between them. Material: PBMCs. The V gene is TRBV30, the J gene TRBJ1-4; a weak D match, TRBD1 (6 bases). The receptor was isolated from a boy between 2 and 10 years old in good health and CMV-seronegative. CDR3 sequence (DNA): TGTGCCTGGAGCTTCAGGGGCCCCAGGGAAAAACTGTTTTTT. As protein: CAWSFRGPREKLFF.